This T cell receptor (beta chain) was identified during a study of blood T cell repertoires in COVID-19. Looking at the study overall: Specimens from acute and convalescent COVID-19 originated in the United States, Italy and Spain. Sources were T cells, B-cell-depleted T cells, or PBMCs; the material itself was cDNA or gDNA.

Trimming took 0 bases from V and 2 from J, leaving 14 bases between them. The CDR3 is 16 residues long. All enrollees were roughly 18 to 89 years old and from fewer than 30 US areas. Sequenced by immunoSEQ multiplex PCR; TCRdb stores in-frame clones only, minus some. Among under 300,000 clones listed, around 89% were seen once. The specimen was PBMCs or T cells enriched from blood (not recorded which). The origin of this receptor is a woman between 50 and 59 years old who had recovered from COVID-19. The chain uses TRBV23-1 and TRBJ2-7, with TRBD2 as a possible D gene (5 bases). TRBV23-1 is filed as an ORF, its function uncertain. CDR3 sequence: CASSQSLRDAAYEQYF. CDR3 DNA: TGCGCCAGCAGTCAATCCTTACGGGATGCTGCCTACGAGCAGTACTTC.